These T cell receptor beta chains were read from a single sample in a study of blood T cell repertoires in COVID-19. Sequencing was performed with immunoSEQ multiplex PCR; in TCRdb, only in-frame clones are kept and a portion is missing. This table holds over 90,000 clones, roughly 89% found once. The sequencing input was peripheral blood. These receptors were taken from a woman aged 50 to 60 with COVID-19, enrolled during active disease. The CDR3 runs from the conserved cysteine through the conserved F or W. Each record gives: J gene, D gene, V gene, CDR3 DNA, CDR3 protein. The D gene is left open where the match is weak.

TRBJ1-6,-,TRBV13,TGTGCCAGCAGCCCCGGGGGTTTTAGCTCCTATAATTCACCCCTCCACTTT,CASSPGGFSSYNSPLHF
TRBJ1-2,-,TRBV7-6,TGTGCCAGCAGCTTAGAGCCGTCGGGGTGGGATGGCTACACCTTC,CASSLEPSGWDGYTF
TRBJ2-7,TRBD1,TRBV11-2,TGTGCCAGCAGCCCGCGACTGGGACAGGGACCTTACGAGCAGTACTTC,CASSPRLGQGPYEQYF
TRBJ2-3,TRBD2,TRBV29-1,TGCAGCGTTGTCGGCGGGGGGGCTGCAGATACGCAGTATTTT,CSVVGGGAADTQYF
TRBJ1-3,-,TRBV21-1,TGTGCCAGCAGCCCCCTCAGGGGTGTCTCTGGAAACACCATATATTTT,CASSPLRGVSGNTIYF
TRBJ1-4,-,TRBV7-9,TGTGCCAGCAGCTCAGACGGACTAAATGAAAAACTGTTTTTT,CASSSDGLNEKLFF
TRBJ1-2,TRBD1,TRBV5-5,TGTGCCAGCAGCTCCTGGACAGGCGTTGATGGCTACACCTTC,CASSSWTGVDGYTF
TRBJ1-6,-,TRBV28,TGTGCCAGCAGTTTATTTGACACAGGCTCCTATAATTCACCCCTCCACTTT,CASSLFDTGSYNSPLHF
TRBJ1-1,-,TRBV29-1,TGCGCCACCCGCGAGGGTCCGTCGAACACTGAAGCTTTCTTT,CATREGPSNTEAFF
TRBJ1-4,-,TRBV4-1,TGCGCCAGCAGCCAAGCACTCCGGGTCGAGGGAAAACTGTTTTTT,CASSQALRVEGKLFF
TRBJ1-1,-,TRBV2,TGTGCCAGCAGCGGACATCGGGAGGCTTTCTTT,CASSGHREAFF
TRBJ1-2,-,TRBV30,TGTGCCTGTACGGGACACTCCCCCGGCTACACCTTC,CACTGHSPGYTF